This record covers a single T cell receptor beta chain. Its antigen is currently unknown. These data belong to a study of T cell responses to AZD1222 COVID-19 vaccine. Study-level findings and limits: Clonal diversity may have been underestimated in mostly white British donors. Recipients of two AZD1222 doses showed rising Spike-specific TCR breadth and depth. As reported, nearly half of all spike-specific TCRs target variant regions that are unmutated. At baseline, just a handful of AZD1222 recipients tested seropositive.

Germline V lookup: CDR1 MNHEY, CDR2 SVGAGI. This CDR3 has 11 residues. Trimming stripped 9 bases from V and 3 bases from J, with 9 bases between. Sequencing was performed with immunoSEQ multiplex PCR; in TCRdb, only in-frame clones are kept and a portion is missing. There are roughly 100,000 clones in the sample; around 87% occur only once, and roughly 10% lies in the top ten. The chain has TRBV6-5 and TRBJ2-7; D remains unclear. This TCR was sampled from an adult who received the AZD1222 COVID-19 vaccine. The sequences come from peripheral blood, collected 28 days after the second AZD1222 dose. The CDR3 spells CASGNSYEQYF. The CDR3 DNA follows: TGTGCCAGTGGGAACAGCTACGAGCAGTACTTC.